One and the same sample provided the 29 T cell receptor beta chains below, sequenced in a study of tumor and adjacent non-tumor tissue in lung cancer. TCRbeta libraries were built with three rounds of nested PCR, modified from ARM-PCR. TCRdb analysed the multiplex PCR reads with MiXCR anew, one entry per CDR3 protein. The table records some 120,000 distinct CDR3 sequences, about 66% of them present only once. RNA was extracted from bulk tissue without any cell sorting. Specimen: lung tumor tissue. The receptors come from a man aged 25-45 years with non-small cell lung cancer.

The CDR3 region is CASHAMWVYGYTF. The CDR3 nucleotides are TGTGCCAGCCACGCCATGTGGGTATATGGCTACACCTTC. The J gene is TRBJ1-2, the V gene TRBV6-2 or TRBV6-3; D unresolved. Germline V gives CDR1 MNHEY, CDR2 SVGEGT. Trimming shortened V by 8 bases and J by 5 bases, and 15 bases separated the two germline ends. This CDR3 comprises 13 residues.

Comment on this clonotype: At one end the junction does not follow the germline gene, possibly because of a read error. This chain connects TRBV29-1 to TRBJ2-6; D possibly corresponds to TRBD1 (5 bases). The germline V gene has CDR1 SQVTM and CDR2 ANQGSEA. The CDR3 consists of 14 residues. The chain's CDR3 is CSIERGAGANVLTF. As DNA, the CDR3 is TGCAGCATTGAAAGGGGCGCTGGGGCCAACGTCCTGACTTTC.

Regarding this clonotype: The junction departs from germline at one end; a sequencing error may be responsible. V usage is TRBV20-1 and J usage is TRBJ2-5, with 7 bases matching TRBD2. The germline CDR1 and CDR2 sequences are DFQATT and SNEGSKA (reference sequence). This CDR3 comprises 14 residues. CDR3 residues: CSARGTSVWEIQYF. CDR3 coding DNA: TGCAGTGCTAGAGGAACTAGCGTATGGGAGATCCAGTACTTC.

This clonotype has only a few counts. The chain carries TRBV6-2 or TRBV6-3 and TRBJ2-4; tentatively, D is TRBD2 (6 bases). Trimming shortened V by 8 bases and J by 6 bases, and 17 bases separated the two germline ends. Per germline, CDR1 MNHEY and CDR2 SVGEGT. The CDR3 totals 14 residues. The CDR3 coding sequence is TGTGCCAGCCTCTCCCGGGAGAGACTAAACATTCAGTACTTC. Translation gives CASLSRERLNIQYF.

For this clonotype: Germline and junction disagree at one end, which may indicate a read error. The rearrangement links TRBV11-2 to TRBJ2-7; D gene ambiguous. The V gene's germline CDR1 is SGHAT and CDR2 FQNNGV. The CDR3 contains 16 residues. CDR3 sequence: CVSSLDDGPSSYEQYF. CDR3 nucleotides: TGTGTCAGCAGCTTAGATGACGGGCCTTCCTCCTACGAGCAATACTTC.

The chain carries TRBV4-1 and TRBJ1-5; D gene ambiguous. This CDR3 is 15 amino acids long. Germline CDR1 is MGHRA and CDR2 is YSYEKL. CDR3 sequence: CTTSQDGLCNQPQHF. The CDR3 coding sequence is TGCACCACCAGCCAAGATGGGCTTTGCAATCAGCCCCAGCATTTT.

As to this clonotype: A read error may produce the germline difference seen at one junction end. V gene TRBV29-1 combines with J gene TRBJ2-7; 13 positions match TRBD2. The CDR3 covers 14 residues. Germline V CDR1 and CDR2: SQVTM, ANQGSEA. CDR3 coding DNA: TGTAGCGCGGCAGGGACTAGCGGGAAGGTAGAGCAGTACTTC. Translation: CSAAGTSGKVEQYF.

As regards this clonotype: This may arise from a read error, as a much more abundant clone is one base away. J is TRBJ2-7 and V is TRBV6-1; D ambiguous. Germline V gives CDR1 MNHNS, CDR2 SASEGT. CDR3 length equals 14 residues. The CDR3 sequence: CASSDAPPRYEQHF. In nucleotides, the CDR3 is TGTGCCAGCAGTGACGCGCCACCGAGGTACGAGCAGCACTTC.

This clonotype was detected many times. The rearrangement links TRBV6-2 or TRBV6-3 to TRBJ1-1; 8 positions agree with TRBD1. Losses at the gene ends were 6 bases for V and 5 bases for J; bases not matched to a gene: 8. From germline, CDR1 is MNHEY and CDR2 SVGEGT. This CDR3 contains 14 residues. As DNA, the CDR3 is TGTGCCAGCAGGACGACAGGGGAACAAACTGAAGCTTTCTTT. This encodes CASRTTGEQTEAFF.

About this clonotype itself: This may be a read error, as it is one base from a much larger clone. The chain is built from TRBV28 and TRBJ1-4; no firm D call. The germline gives CDR1 MDHEN, CDR2 SYDVKM. The CDR3 runs 13 residues. In nucleotides, the CDR3 is TGTGCCAGCAGACGGTTTACTAATGGAAAACTGTTTTTT. It yields the protein CASRRFTNGKLFF.

A note on this clonotype: The conserved phenylalanine or tryptophan is not found at the CDR3 terminus, so this likely reflects a read error. The limits of the CDR3 on the DNA are not certain, so only TCRdb's listed CDR3 is given. V usage is TRBV29-1 and J usage is TRBJ2-1; the table calls TRBD1, which could not be checked here. The germline V gene encodes CDR1 SQVTM and CDR2 ANQGSEA. The CDR3 length equals 14 residues, ends included. CDR3 residues: CSVSRQGVNNEQSL.

About this clonotype: Because the CDR3 is missing its conserved closing phenylalanine or tryptophan, this is likely a read error. The chain has TRBV12-3 or TRBV12-4 and TRBJ2-2; D is unresolved. V shed 5 bases and J shed 6 bases, with 16 bases lying between them. This CDR3 is built from 15 residues. CDR3 in DNA: TGTGCCAGCAGTCGTAATTGGGGTGTTCCCGGGGAGCTGTTTGTT. Its protein is CASSRNWGVPGELFV.

As to this clonotype: A much bigger clone sits one base away, suggesting this may be a read error. This is likely a read error, given that the CDR3 carries no conserved phenylalanine or tryptophan at its end. The rearrangement joins TRBV6-5 to TRBJ2-7; 10 bases map to TRBD2. Germline assignment: CDR1 MNHEY and CDR2 SVGAGI. The V segment lost 4 bases and the J segment 3 bases; nucleotides outside the gene matches: 3. The CDR3 spans 14 residues. The CDR3 spells CASSSSGGLYEQYL. DNA of the CDR3: TGTGCCAGCAGTTCTAGCGGGGGTCTCTACGAGCAGTACCTC.

The table lists this clonotype with many counts. The V gene is TRBV4-3, the J gene TRBJ2-1; TRBD2 matches 14 bases. This CDR3 comprises 15 residues. V lost 3 bases, J lost 8 bases, and 3 bases stayed unmatched. CDR1 LGHNA and CDR2 YSLEER come from the germline V gene. The CDR3 region has the DNA TGCGCCAGCAGCCAGGGGACTAGCGGGGGCGATGAGCAGTTCTTC. Encoded protein: CASSQGTSGGDEQFF.

The chain couples TRBV29-1 to TRBJ1-1, with D possibly TRBD1 on 6 matching bases. The CDR3 loop spans 14 amino acids. Trimming took 3 bases from V and 5 from J, leaving 16 bases between them. Germline V gene sequence: CDR1 SQVTM, CDR2 ANQGSEA. The CDR3 sequence is CSVDLDSLGTEAFF. CDR3 bases: TGCAGCGTTGATCTGGACAGTCTGGGGACTGAAGCTTTCTTT.

A word on this clonotype: The conserved phenylalanine or tryptophan normally closing the CDR3 is absent here, so this likely arose from a read error. The chain recombines TRBV12-3 or TRBV12-4 with TRBJ1-1; TRBD1 matches 10 bases. The CDR3 is made up of 13 amino acids. The CDR3 DNA reads TGTACCAGCAGCCGGACAGGGGGGACTGAAGCTTTCATT. This encodes CTSSRTGGTEAFI.

The chain combines TRBV12-3 or TRBV12-4 with TRBJ2-3; possible D gene TRBD2, 6 bases. The CDR3 totals 15 residues. V was cut by 8 bases and J by 2 bases, with 17 bases left in between. In DNA, the CDR3 is TGTGCCAGCTACACTTGCGGGACCTTCACAGATACGCAGTATTTT. Translating it yields CASYTCGTFTDTQYF.

In this sample, this clonotype turned up a few times. This may come from a read error, since a much larger clone is one base off. V and J are TRBV10-3 and TRBJ1-5; TRBD1 matches 7 bases. The CDR3 sequence is 15 residues long. Germline V gene sequence: CDR1 ENHRY, CDR2 SYGVKD. Here the CDR3 DNA reads TGTACCATCAGTGAAGGGGGGGGACAGCCTCGGCCCCAGCATTTT. Amino acid sequence: CTISEGGGQPRPQHF.

A word on this clonotype: Mismatch with germline at one junction end may stem from a read error. This chain connects TRBV24-1 to TRBJ2-7; 8 nucleotides align to TRBD1. This CDR3 region has 12 residues. Germline CDR1 is KGHDR and CDR2 is SFDVKD. Here the CDR3 DNA reads TGTGCCACCAGTGAGACAGGGGCCGAGCATTACTTC. This gives the protein CATSETGAEHYF.

Only a few counts were recorded for this clonotype. A much bigger clone sits one base away, suggesting this may be a read error. The chain links TRBV11-1 to TRBJ2-1, with D perhaps being TRBD1 or TRBD2 (5 bases each). The CDR3 contains 17 residues. The germline gives CDR1 SGHAT, CDR2 FQDESV (reference sequence). Trimming pared 3 bases from V and 9 bases from J, leaving 24 bases between. CDR3 in amino acids: CASSFPKGEWGSFEQFF. The DNA for the CDR3 is TGTGCCAGCAGCTTTCCCAAAGGGGAGTGGGGGTCGTTTGAGCAGTTCTTC. The entire variable domain, with the rest obtained from reference TRBV11-1 and TRBJ2-1, is as follows: EAEVAQSPRYKITEKSQAVAFWCDPISGHATLYWYRQILGQGPELLVQFQDESVVDDSQLPKDRFSAERLKGVDSTLKIQPAELGDSAMYLCASSFPKGEWGSFEQFFGPGTRLTVL.

Concerning this clonotype: One base away lies a much larger clone, so this may be a sequencing read error. This chain uses TRBV5-4 with TRBJ2-5; D remains unclear. V was shortened by 0 bases and J by 5 bases, with 11 bases between the two germline ends. Germline assignment: CDR1 SGHNT and CDR2 YYREEE (reference sequence). CDR3 length: 14 residues. In nucleotides, the CDR3 is TGTGCCAGCAGCTTGGCCTCTAAGAAGGAGACCCAGTACTTC. Its protein is CASSLASKKETQYF.

A word on this clonotype: A much larger clone lies a single base off, so this may be a read error. The chain recombines TRBV20-1 with TRBJ2-1; the match to TRBD2 covers 7 bases. The V gene end was trimmed by 2 bases and the J gene end by 5 bases; junction bases not matched to a gene: 6. The CDR3 loop spans 14 amino acids. Germline V lookup: CDR1 DFQATT, CDR2 SNEGSKA (reference sequence). The CDR3 here is CSARRGDRDNEQFF. The CDR3 DNA reads TGCAGTGCTAGACGGGGGGACCGTGACAATGAGCAGTTCTTC.

As concerns this clonotype: The germline gene is not matched at one end of the junction; a read error may be the cause. The gene calls are TRBV20-1 and TRBJ2-1, with 8 bases identical to TRBD2. The CDR3 has 14 amino acids. CDR1 DFQATT and CDR2 SNEGSKA come from the germline V gene (reference sequence). This CDR3 is CSARVAGGYNEPFF. Here the CDR3 DNA reads TGCAGTGCTAGGGTGGCGGGGGGCTACAATGAGCCGTTCTTC.

In this sample, this clonotype turned up a few times. Sequence at one end of the junction differs from germline and may be a read error. The rearrangement uses TRBV4-1 and TRBJ2-2, with D hard to call. This CDR3 region has 16 residues. Germline CDR1 reads MGHRA; CDR2 reads YSYEKL. The CDR3 DNA follows: TGCGCCAGCAGCCAAGTCCCCAGACGGAACACTGGGGAGCTGTTTTTT. Translating gives CASSQVPRRNTGELFF.

Concerning this clonotype: One end of the junction varies from germline; a read error may be responsible. This sequence joins TRBV6-1 and TRBJ1-6; D is unresolved. Germline CDR1 MNHNS, CDR2 SASEGT. The CDR3 consists of 13 residues. The chain's CDR3 is CVSSEGQNSPLHF. Written as DNA, the CDR3 is TGTGTCAGCAGTGAAGGTCAGAATTCACCACTCCACTTT.

This clonotype was seen only a few times. This chain connects TRBV4-2 to TRBJ2-5; D perhaps matches TRBD2 (5 bases). V lost 8 bases, J lost 2 bases, and 15 bases lay in between. Per germline, CDR1 LGHNA and CDR2 YNFKEQ. This CDR3 is 14 amino acids long. The CDR3 coding sequence is TGTGCCAGCGGAGGAGTGTCAGCACAAGAGACCCAGTACTTC. This codes for CASGGVSAQETQYF.

About this clonotype itself: Germline and junction disagree at one end, which may indicate a read error. V is TRBV29-1 and J is TRBJ2-6; possibly TRBD1 or TRBD2 for D (5 bases each). The CDR3 is 13 amino acids. From germline, CDR1 is SQVTM and CDR2 ANQGSEA. CDR3 amino acids: CSVGATGANVQTF. Written as DNA, the CDR3 is TGCAGTGTTGGGGCAACCGGGGCCAACGTCCAGACTTTC.

This clonotype appeared a few times. Just one base apart from a much larger clone, this may be a read error. The V call is TRBV24-1, the J call TRBJ1-5; D might be TRBD1 (5 bases). The germline gives CDR1 KGHDR, CDR2 SFDVKD. The CDR3 has 14 amino acids. V gave up 4 bases and J gave up 8 bases, with 14 bases separating them. The CDR3 region has the DNA TGTGCCACCAGTGACTCCCGACAGAATAAGCCCCAGCATTTT. Encoded protein: CATSDSRQNKPQHF.

Notes on this clonotype: The conserved phenylalanine or tryptophan normally closing the CDR3 is absent here, so this likely arose from a read error. This chain joins TRBV4-2 and TRBJ1-4, with unresolved D. V dropped 5 bases and J dropped 7 bases, with 17 bases sitting between them. The CDR3 consists of 15 residues. Germline V gene lookup returns CDR1 LGHNA and CDR2 YNFKEQ. DNA for the CDR3: TGTGCCAGCAGCTCGGCAGAACCCAGTAGTGAAAAACTGTTTTTG. This translates into CASSSAEPSSEKLFL.